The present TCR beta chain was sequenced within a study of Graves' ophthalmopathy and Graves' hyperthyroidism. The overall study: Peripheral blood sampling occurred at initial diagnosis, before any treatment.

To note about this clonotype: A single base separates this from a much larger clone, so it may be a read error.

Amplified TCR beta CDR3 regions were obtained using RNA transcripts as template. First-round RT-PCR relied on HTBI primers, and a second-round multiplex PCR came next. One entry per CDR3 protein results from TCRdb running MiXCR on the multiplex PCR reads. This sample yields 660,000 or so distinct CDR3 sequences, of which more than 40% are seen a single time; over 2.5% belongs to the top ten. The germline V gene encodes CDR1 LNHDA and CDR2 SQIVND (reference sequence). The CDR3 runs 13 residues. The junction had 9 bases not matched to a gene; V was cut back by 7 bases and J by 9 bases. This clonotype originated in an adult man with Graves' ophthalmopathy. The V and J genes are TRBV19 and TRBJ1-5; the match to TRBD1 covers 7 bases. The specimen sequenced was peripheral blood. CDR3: CASNRGPMRPQHF. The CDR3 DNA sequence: TGTGCCAGTAATAGGGGGCCGATGCGGCCCCAGCATTTT.